This T cell receptor beta chain was sequenced for a study of blood T cell repertoires in COVID-19. In the study overall: T cells, B-cell-depleted T cells, or PBMCs supplied cDNA or gDNA.

CDR1 and CDR2 from the germline V gene are LNHDA and SQIVND (reference sequence). The CDR3 extends over 13 amino acids. The J segment lost 2 bases and the V segment lost 11 bases, leaving 9 bases of the junction unmatched. As handled by the study authors: Nucleated cell counts were estimated from reference gene primer amplification. Data came from immunoSEQ multiplex PCR; TCRdb stores just in-frame clones and leaves some out. Clone size and the V and J calls come from that table; the DNA yielded D and trimming. The data show around 270,000 clones, with roughly 89% seen just once and roughly 0.8% held by the top ten.

Sequencing used peripheral blood. This chain links TRBV19 with TRBJ2-7, with 7 bases fitting TRBD1. This clonotype was obtained from a man between 25 and 39 years old with acute or convalescent COVID-19. Here the CDR3 reads CASSRQGAYEQYF. In DNA form, the CDR3 reads TGTGCCTCATCACGGCAGGGGGCCTACGAGCAGTACTTC.